The rows below give T cell receptor beta chains drawn from one sample of a study of blood T cell repertoires in COVID-19. TCRdb's copy holds only in-frame clones and misses some; the assay was immunoSEQ multiplex PCR. This sample carries 140,000 or so clones, 85% to 90% of them seen once, and the ten largest clones take 8.6%. Source material: peripheral blood. The receptors were sampled from a woman aged 45-60 years with active or convalescent COVID-19. Both conserved end residues are part of each CDR3. Some rows mark clone size as missing; the rest say once, few, many or name a class of expanded clone.

CDR3	V	size	J
CASSPDPRSYEQYF	TRBV18	once	TRBJ2-7
CAGTGGRGTEAFF	TRBV6-5	.	TRBJ1-1
CASSTRTGFGGYTF	TRBV27	.	TRBJ1-2
CAISDRGLSYSPLHF	TRBV10-3	.	TRBJ1-6
CASSIAGERAGRGETQYF	TRBV19	.	TRBJ2-5
CASSSQNEQFF	TRBV7-8	.	TRBJ2-1
CAWRPKGQGKAFF	TRBV30	.	TRBJ1-1
CATSRDAQGKGNIQYF	TRBV15	.	TRBJ2-4
CASRKPSEWSYGYTF	TRBV28	once	TRBJ1-2
CASRDRETGNTIYF	TRBV25-1	.	TRBJ1-3
CASSLVGGGNGYTF	TRBV5-5	.	TRBJ1-2
CASSRTGGNTIYF	TRBV5-4	.	TRBJ1-3
CASSVDAWATTEAFF	TRBV9	many	TRBJ1-1
CASSAWGTTSGNEQFF	TRBV2	.	TRBJ2-1
CASTRKVDRDYEQYF	TRBV18	.	TRBJ2-7
CASSDSSRIGGGQNEQFF	TRBV6-4	.	TRBJ2-1
CASSLLGQGNTEAFF	TRBV7-2	.	TRBJ1-1
CASRLDPRGGEQFF	TRBV4-1	.	TRBJ2-1
CATSDDRKQETQYF	TRBV24-1	.	TRBJ2-5
CASSQVPPGSAGGTGELFF	TRBV4-3	.	TRBJ2-2
CASGLVLSVRVTEAFF	TRBV12-5	.	TRBJ1-1
CASSLPQANEQFF	TRBV28	.	TRBJ2-1
CASSFDGDTEAFF	TRBV5-1	.	TRBJ1-1
CASSLSEPWGELFF	TRBV5-1	.	TRBJ2-2
CASSPSTGTFTGNTIYF	TRBV6-6	few	TRBJ1-3
CASSGTGTGNTIYF	TRBV2	few	TRBJ1-3
CASSRLQGNQPQHF	TRBV28	.	TRBJ1-5
CASSFSGTPISSTDTQYF	TRBV28	.	TRBJ2-3
CASTLRSSTEAFF	TRBV19	.	TRBJ1-1
CASKYGGGSGNTIYF	TRBV7-9	.	TRBJ1-3
CASSYYPTGEDEAFF	TRBV6-2/TRBV6-3	.	TRBJ1-1
CASSLLGGSGSGEQFF	TRBV7-2	.	TRBJ2-1
CASSYSFGGVTDTQYF	TRBV6-5	.	TRBJ2-3
CASSLASPATNEKLFF	TRBV7-2	.	TRBJ1-4
CASSLARNTEAFF	TRBV7-9	.	TRBJ1-1